This TCR beta chain appears in the sequencing data of a study of CD8 T cells in Susac syndrome. RNA totalling about 0.5 to 1 ug underwent reverse transcription with random hexamers. The amplification used immunoSEQ multiplex PCR on TCR beta CDR3; it spanned 54 Vbeta and 13 Jbeta. TCRdb used MiXCR to reprocess the immunoSEQ multiplex PCR reads, holding one entry per CDR3 protein. Among nearly 110,000 distinct CDR3 sequences listed, 94% were seen once. V lost 5 bases and J 2 bases, leaving 13 bases between the germline ends. Germline V lookup: CDR1 MNHEY, CDR2 SVGAGI. The length of the CDR3 is 14 residues.

This receptor was taken from a human donor with Susac syndrome. Input material: CD8+ T cells from PBMCs. The gene calls are TRBV6-5 and TRBJ2-7; D may match TRBD1 or TRBD2 (5 bases each). The CDR3 region has the DNA TGTGCCAGCAGTCCCACGGGGCCCACCTACGAGCAGTACTTC. It translates to CASSPTGPTYEQYF.